What follows is one T cell receptor (beta chain) and its context. The data originate from a study of blood T cell repertoires in COVID-19. Using immunoSEQ multiplex PCR, the repertoire was profiled, and TCRdb retains in-frame clones only, with some absent. The sample consists of approximately 130,000 clones, around nine tenths of them appearing once. This CDR3 contains 13 residues. With 10 bases removed from V and 2 bases from J, the gap between germline ends came to 9 bases. The clonotype was recovered from a woman aged 45-59 years with acute or convalescent COVID-19. The material sequenced was peripheral blood. V and J are TRBV12-3 or TRBV12-4 and TRBJ2-6; TRBD1 is a possible D gene (6 bases). Here the CDR3 reads CATNRAGANVLTF. As DNA, the CDR3 is TGTGCCACCAACAGGGCTGGGGCCAACGTCCTGACTTTC.